The rows below give T cell receptor beta chains drawn from one sample of a study of blood T cells in healthy people across ages. In TCRdb, the 5' RACE reads were re-called with MiXCR into one record per CDR3 protein. The sample consists of hundreds of thousands of distinct CDR3 sequences, about 30% of them appearing once. Sequenced material: blood. The receptors originated from an elderly woman in good health. Each CDR3 is given with its conserved first and last residue. The order of the fields is clone size, J gene, CDR3 length, D gene, V gene, CDR3 DNA, CDR3 protein. A D gene is named only where the DNA matches it firmly. Where a row states a size, it is once, few, many or the class of an expanded clone; other rows omit it.

size: few; J: TRBJ2-5; length: 11; D: NA; V: TRBV30; DNA: TGTGCCGGAGGGGTTCGGGAGACCCAGTACTTC; CDR3: CAGGVRETQYF
size: many; J: TRBJ2-7; length: 16; D: NA; V: TRBV5-5; DNA: TGTGCCAGCAGCTTGGCGGAGGCAGCTAGCCTCTACGAGCAGTACTTC; CDR3: CASSLAEAASLYEQYF
size: NA; J: TRBJ2-2; length: 16; D: TRBD2; V: TRBV3-1; DNA: TGTGCCAGCGGGGGGGGAGGCGGGGCCCGAAGCCGGGAGCTGTTTTTT; CDR3: CASGGGGGARSRELFF
size: many; J: TRBJ2-1; length: 15; D: TRBD2; V: TRBV7-9; DNA: TGTGCCAGCAGCTCTGCGGGGGGCGGGTACAATGAGCAGTTCTTC; CDR3: CASSSAGGGYNEQFF
size: NA; J: TRBJ2-7; length: 14; D: TRBD2; V: TRBV5-1; DNA: TGCGCCAGCAGCTGGGAGGGCCCCGGCGACGAGCAGTACTTC; CDR3: CASSWEGPGDEQYF
size: many; J: TRBJ2-1; length: 16; D: TRBD2; V: TRBV12-5; DNA: TGTGCTAGTGGTTTGTCGGTAGGGACTAGCGGGGACGAGCAGTTCTTC; CDR3: CASGLSVGTSGDEQFF
size: NA; J: TRBJ1-2; length: 15; D: TRBD1; V: TRBV6-2/TRBV6-3; DNA: TGTGCCAGCAGTTATTACCAGGGGGAAGGCTATGGCTACACCTTC; CDR3: CASSYYQGEGYGYTF
size: NA; J: TRBJ1-6; length: 13; D: NA; V: TRBV5-1; DNA: TGCGCCAGCAGCCCACAGGACCGGGGACCCCTCCACTTT; CDR3: CASSPQDRGPLHF
size: once; J: TRBJ1-5; length: 13; D: TRBD1; V: TRBV2; DNA: TGTGCCAGTCGTCTAGACAGGGATCAGCCCCAGCATTTT; CDR3: CASRLDRDQPQHF
size: few; J: TRBJ1-1; length: 12; D: NA; V: TRBV7-2; DNA: TGTGCCAGCAGCTTAGTTATCGGATGGGCTTTCTTT; CDR3: CASSLVIGWAFF
size: many; J: TRBJ1-2; length: 14; D: NA; V: TRBV7-8; DNA: TGTGCCAGCAGTCTAGGGCAGGGGCCGGGGGGCTACACCTTC; CDR3: CASSLGQGPGGYTF
size: few; J: TRBJ1-1; length: 14; D: NA; V: TRBV3-1; DNA: TGTGCCAGCAGCCAGGGGACAACAAACACTGAAGCTTTCTTT; CDR3: CASSQGTTNTEAFF
size: NA; J: TRBJ1-4; length: 16; D: NA; V: TRBV13; DNA: TGTGCCAGCAGCTTAGGTCAGGGACCGGTTAATGAAAAACTGTTTTTT; CDR3: CASSLGQGPVNEKLFF
size: NA; J: TRBJ2-2; length: 16; D: NA; V: TRBV9; DNA: TGTGCCAGCGGAACCTGGGGGGAACCTGGGACCGGGGAGCTGTTTTTT; CDR3: CASGTWGEPGTGELFF
size: many; J: TRBJ2-1; length: 13; D: NA; V: TRBV30; DNA: NA; CDR3: CAWSVGTGNGPFF
size: NA; J: TRBJ1-2; length: 12; D: NA; V: TRBV30; DNA: TGTGCCTGGAATAGAGAGATCTATGGCTACACCTTC; CDR3: CAWNREIYGYTF
size: many; J: TRBJ2-4; length: 12; D: NA; V: TRBV3-1; DNA: TGTGCCAGCAGCCAAGTAACAAACATTCAGTACTTC; CDR3: CASSQVTNIQYF
size: many; J: TRBJ2-3; length: 18; D: TRBD1; V: TRBV2; DNA: TGTGCCGTCCCGGGACAGGCTCTATCTTCGGCTAGCACAGATACGCAGTATTTT; CDR3: CAVPGQALSSASTDTQYF
size: NA; J: TRBJ1-2; length: 13; D: NA; V: TRBV30; DNA: TGTGCCTGGAGCCCGCCAGGGTACTATGGCTACACCTTC; CDR3: CAWSPPGYYGYTF
size: many; J: TRBJ1-2; length: 15; D: TRBD1; V: TRBV5-1; DNA: TGCGCCAGCAGCTCGGGGACAGGGACCGGAGAGGGCTACACCTTC; CDR3: CASSSGTGTGEGYTF
size: many; J: TRBJ1-1; length: 17; D: TRBD1; V: TRBV20-1; DNA: TGCAGTGCTAGAGGGCCCCTGAGACAGGGTAGTAACACTGAAGCTTTCTTT; CDR3: CSARGPLRQGSNTEAFF
size: few; J: TRBJ1-5; length: 17; D: NA; V: TRBV19; DNA: TGTGCCACTACGAGCCGGGGACTCCTTGGGAGCAATCAGCCCCAGCATTTT; CDR3: CATTSRGLLGSNQPQHF
size: few; J: TRBJ1-3; length: 15; D: NA; V: TRBV6-6; DNA: TGTGCCAGCAGCCGCCCCGGGGGCTCTGGAAACACCATATATTTT; CDR3: CASSRPGGSGNTIYF
size: once; J: TRBJ1-5; length: 15; D: NA; V: TRBV20-1; DNA: TGCAGTACTAAGTCCGGAGGGGCTACAAATCAGCCCCAGCATTTT; CDR3: CSTKSGGATNQPQHF
size: NA; J: TRBJ2-2; length: 16; D: TRBD2; V: TRBV11-3; DNA: TGTGCCAGCAGACTCGGGACTAGCGGTGCCACCGGGGAGCTGTTTTTT; CDR3: CASRLGTSGATGELFF
size: NA; J: TRBJ2-1; length: 13; D: NA; V: TRBV20-1; DNA: TGCAGTGCCCGGGTAGTCACCTACAATGAGCAGTTCTTC; CDR3: CSARVVTYNEQFF
size: many; J: TRBJ2-6; length: 16; D: NA; V: TRBV20-1; DNA: TGCAGTGCTGTACCGGGACGGCGATCTGGGGCCAACGTCCTGACTTTC; CDR3: CSAVPGRRSGANVLTF